Below, 26 T cell receptor beta chains from the same sample are listed, as sequenced in a study of blood T cell repertoires in COVID-19. This table comes from immunoSEQ multiplex PCR, and its TCRdb copy is limited to in-frame clones, with some not included. Here the sample spans about 97,000 clones, about four fifths being singletons. The source material was peripheral blood. Receptors were obtained from a human donor in a cohort sampled during active COVID-19.

The chain employs TRBV19 and TRBJ1-2; maybe TRBD1 (5 bases). The germline CDR1 and CDR2 sequences are LNHDA and SQIVND (reference sequence). This CDR3 comprises 13 residues. Trimming cost V 7 bases and J 8 bases, with 17 bases left between them. The CDR3 loop is CASISRVRGGYTF. The CDR3 nucleotides are TGTGCCAGTATATCCCGAGTTCGGGGGGGCTACACCTTC.

V is TRBV19 and J is TRBJ2-1, with 9 nucleotides matching TRBD2. Trimming cost V 8 bases and J 5 bases; bases outside gene matches: 13. Germline V gene sequence: CDR1 LNHDA, CDR2 SQIVND (reference sequence). The CDR3 is 16 amino acids. The CDR3 region is CASQKAGLAEHNEQFF. In DNA form, the CDR3 reads TGTGCCAGTCAGAAAGCGGGACTAGCTGAACACAATGAGCAGTTCTTC.

This rearrangement joins TRBV5-6 to TRBJ2-6; 8 nucleotides align to TRBD1. Germline lookup yields CDR1 SGHDT and CDR2 YYEEEE. J gave up 2 bases and V 4 bases, and 11 bases lay outside the gene matches. CDR3 size: 18 residues. The CDR3 DNA is TGTGCCAGCAGCGTTGAGGACAGGGTGGTAACTGGGGCCAACGTCCTGACTTTC. Encoded protein: CASSVEDRVVTGANVLTF. Looking up the rest from reference TRBV5-6 and TRBJ2-6 gives the full variable domain: DAGVTQSPTHLIKTRGQQVTLRCSPKSGHDTVSWYQQALGQGPQFIFQYYEEEERQRGNFPDRFSGHQFPNYSSELNVNALLLGDSALYLCASSVEDRVVTGANVLTFGAGSRLTVL.

The chain links TRBV5-6 to TRBJ1-5, with a weak D call TRBD1 (5 bases). The V end lost 0 bases, the J end lost 3 bases, and 13 bases lay between the germline ends. Germline V gives CDR1 SGHDT, CDR2 YYEEEE. The CDR3 contains 16 residues. CDR3: CASSLAGGDPNQPQHF. The CDR3 DNA sequence: TGTGCCAGCAGCTTGGCCGGCGGGGACCCCAATCAGCCCCAGCATTTT.

The chain joins TRBV9 to TRBJ2-1, with 11 positions matching TRBD1. Looked up from germline, CDR1 is SGDLS and CDR2 is YYNGEE. With V trimmed by 2 bases and J by 7 bases, 5 bases remained unmatched. The CDR3 extends over 15 amino acids. This CDR3 reads CASSVRRDRGNEQFF. In DNA, the CDR3 is TGTGCCAGCAGCGTCCGCCGGGACAGGGGGAATGAGCAGTTCTTC.

This sequence joins TRBV4-3 and TRBJ2-1, with 7 bases that match TRBD2. This CDR3 contains 17 residues. The germline V gene encodes CDR1 LGHNA and CDR2 YSLEER. The junction had 10 bases not matched to a gene; V was cut back by 0 bases and J by 5 bases. In DNA, the CDR3 is TGCGCCAGCAGCCAAGAGGGGAAGTGGGGGGGGAACAATGAGCAGTTCTTC. Its protein is CASSQEGKWGGNNEQFF.

The CDR3 sequence: CASSRAGPYEQYF. CDR3 in DNA: TGTGCCAGCAGCCGAGCGGGTCCCTACGAGCAGTACTTC. This chain connects TRBV4-2 to TRBJ2-7; possibly TRBD2 for D (6 bases). The V and J ends lost 4 bases and 2 bases respectively, with 9 bases between them. The CDR3 length is 13 residues. CDR1 is LGHNA and CDR2 is YNFKEQ in the germline V gene.

In nucleotides, the CDR3 is TGTGCCAGCAGTTCCTACACGGAGAGGGATACGCAGTATTTT. This translates into CASSSYTERDTQYF. The chain has TRBV28 and TRBJ2-3; the D is unclear. The germline V and J ends were trimmed by 4 bases and 6 bases, with 14 bases remaining between them. CDR3 length: 14 amino acids. Germline values: CDR1 MDHEN, CDR2 SYDVKM.

V usage is TRBV5-6 and J usage is TRBJ1-2, with TRBD1 as a possible D gene (5 bases). Germline values: CDR1 SGHDT, CDR2 YYEEEE. Trimming pared 0 bases from V and 4 bases from J, leaving 7 bases between. This CDR3 has 13 residues. The CDR3: CASSLGGSYGYTF. CDR3 bases: TGTGCCAGCAGCTTGGGGGGCTCCTATGGCTACACCTTC.

The V gene is TRBV7-7, the J gene TRBJ1-3; no clear D gene. Germline CDR1 is SSHAT and CDR2 is FNYEAQ (reference sequence). The CDR3 spans 15 residues. V lost 4 bases, J lost 0 bases, and 10 bases lay in between. The CDR3 protein is CASSSGTGSGNTIYF. The CDR3 DNA follows: TGTGCCAGCAGCTCGGGAACCGGCTCTGGAAACACCATATATTTT.

The chain carries TRBV9 and TRBJ1-2, with 11 bases identical to TRBD1. The CDR3 is made up of 15 amino acids. Germline CDR1 and CDR2: SGDLS and YYNGEE. The trim removed 2 bases at V and 4 bases at J, leaving 4 bases unmatched. The DNA for the CDR3 is TGTGCCAGCAGCGTGGACAGGGGGCTTGGCTATGGCTACACCTTC. Translating gives CASSVDRGLGYGYTF.

The chain joins TRBV5-6 to TRBJ2-1; 12 bases are a match to TRBD2. Germline loops: CDR1 SGHDT, CDR2 YYEEEE. The CDR3 loop spans 15 amino acids. The ends lost 3 bases at V and 7 bases at J; junction bases unmatched: 5. Here the CDR3 DNA reads TGTGCCAGCAGCTCGACTAGCGGGGGTTTTAATGAGCAGTTCTTC. Translating gives CASSSTSGGFNEQFF.

This clone has a single count. The chain has TRBV19 and TRBJ2-7, with 10 bases that match TRBD2. Germline V gene data show CDR1 as LNHDA and CDR2 as SQIVND (reference sequence). J lost 1 base, V lost 4 bases, and 4 bases had no gene match. CDR3 size: 15 residues. The DNA for the CDR3 is TGTGCCAGTAGTAGGACTAGCGGCTTATCCTACGAGCAGTACTTC. This translates into CASSRTSGLSYEQYF.

This clone was counted once. This chain connects TRBV30 to TRBJ2-5; maybe TRBD2 (6 bases). Germline V gene data show CDR1 as GTSNPN and CDR2 as SVGIG (reference sequence). The V gene lost 4 bases and the J gene lost 5 bases, with 11 bases spanning the gap. This CDR3 region has 12 residues. CDR3 nucleotide sequence: TGTGCCTGGACTAGCGTACGGGAGACCCAGTACTTC. This translates into CAWTSVRETQYF.

J is TRBJ2-1 and V is TRBV6-2 or TRBV6-3; the D gene is possibly TRBD2 (6 bases). Trimming shortened V by 2 bases and J by 4 bases, and 12 bases separated the two germline ends. The CDR3 is 15 residues long. Germline V CDR1 and CDR2: MNHEY, SVGEGT. The CDR3 DNA reads TGTGCCAGCAGTTACGCGACTAGATCGTACAATGAGCAGTTCTTC. Translation: CASSYATRSYNEQFF.

The V gene is TRBV18, the J gene TRBJ1-4; D may be TRBD1 (6 bases). V lost 3 bases and J 7 bases, leaving 9 bases between the germline ends. CDR1 and CDR2 from the germline V gene are KGHSH and LQKENI. CDR3 length: 13 residues. CDR3: CASSPGAVEKLFF. CDR3 sequence (DNA): TGTGCCAGCTCACCGGGGGCGGTTGAAAAACTGTTTTTT. The whole variable domain, remainder taken from reference TRBV18 and TRBJ1-4, is NAGVMQNPRHLVRRRGQEARLRCSPMKGHSHVYWYRQLPEEGLKFMVYLQKENIIDESGMPKERFSAEFPKEGPSILRIQQVVRGDSAAYFCASSPGAVEKLFFGSGTQLSVL.

This clone was counted once. The chain combines TRBV27 with TRBJ1-5, with 7 nucleotides matching TRBD1. V dropped 2 bases and J dropped 3; count of bases not matched to a gene: 10. This CDR3 has 17 amino acids. CDR1 and CDR2 (germline): MNHEY, SMNVEV (reference sequence). The chain's CDR3 is CASSLQFGTVLNQPQHF. CDR3 DNA sequence: TGTGCCAGCAGTTTACAATTTGGGACAGTACTCAATCAGCCCCAGCATTTT.

This clone was observed a few times. The gene calls are TRBV15 and TRBJ1-5; D uncertain. CDR3 length: 13 residues. Germline V lookup: CDR1 LNHNV, CDR2 YYDKDF (reference sequence). Trimming cost V 5 bases and J 5 bases, with 10 bases left between them. The CDR3 DNA is TGTGCCACCAGCGTTGACACTGATCAGCCCCAGCATTTT. Its translation: CATSVDTDQPQHF.

This rearrangement joins TRBV23-1 to TRBJ2-7, with 14 bases that match TRBD2. Being an ORF, TRBV23-1 has a function that is uncertain. The V and J ends lost 9 bases and 2 bases, in that order; junction bases with no gene match: 6. The CDR3 is 15 amino acids. The CDR3 sequence is CARRTSGGSTYEQYF. CDR3 DNA sequence: TGCGCCAGAAGGACTAGCGGGGGGAGCACCTACGAGCAGTACTTC.

The chain couples TRBV10-3 to TRBJ1-5; 7 bases match TRBD1. The CDR3 contains 15 residues. Losses at the gene ends were 4 bases for V and 3 bases for J; bases not matched to a gene: 6. Germline V gene lookup returns CDR1 ENHRY and CDR2 SYGVKD. CDR3 in DNA: TGTGCCATCAGTGCCCGGGACAGCCCCAATCAGCCCCAGCATTTT. It specifies CAISARDSPNQPQHF.

The CDR3 reads CASITGGSGNTIYF. DNA for the CDR3: TGTGCCAGCATTACAGGGGGGTCTGGAAACACCATATATTTT. This chain links TRBV2 with TRBJ1-3, with 8 bases matching TRBD1. Germline CDR1 reads SNHLY; CDR2 reads FYNNEI. The CDR3 spans 14 residues. V dropped 7 bases and J dropped 1; count of bases not matched to a gene: 3.

The chain recombines TRBV7-2 with TRBJ1-2, with D possibly being TRBD1 (5 bases). Germline assignment: CDR1 SGHTA and CDR2 FQGNSA. Deletions cut 5 bases from V and 7 bases from J, with 8 bases between. The CDR3 sequence is 11 residues long. CDR3 sequence (DNA): TGTACCAGCAGCCCAGGGTTTGGCTACACCTTC. Translation gives CTSSPGFGYTF.

The chain is built from TRBV6-1 and TRBJ1-1, with D possibly matching TRBD1 (5 bases). Per the germline V gene, CDR1 is MNHNS and CDR2 is SASEGT. V lost 3 bases and J 4 bases, leaving 12 bases between the germline ends. This CDR3 is built from 14 residues. CDR3 sequence (DNA): TGTGCCAGCAGTGATGGGGAGGGGCCCACTGAAGCTTTCTTT. Translation: CASSDGEGPTEAFF.

The chain has TRBV19 and TRBJ1-1; 11 positions agree with TRBD1. Losses at the gene ends were 4 bases for V and 1 base for J; bases not matched to a gene: 2. The germline CDR1 and CDR2 sequences are LNHDA and SQIVND (reference sequence). CDR3 size: 15 residues. The CDR3 nucleotides are TGTGCCAGTAGTAGGACAGGGGGCGGGAACACTGAAGCTTTCTTT. Translated: CASSRTGGGNTEAFF. Full variable domain (rest looked up from reference TRBV19 and TRBJ1-1): DGGITQSPKYLFRKEGQNVTLSCEQNLNHDAMYWYRQDPGQGLRLIYYSQIVNDFQKGDIAEGYSVSREKKESFPLTVTSAQKNPTAFYLCASSRTGGGNTEAFFGQGTRLTVV.

J is TRBJ1-2 and V is TRBV9; 7 nucleotides align to TRBD1. Germline assignment: CDR1 SGDLS and CDR2 YYNGEE. J lost 11 bases, V lost 3 bases, and 16 bases had no gene match. This CDR3 is built from 15 residues. CDR3 protein: CASSGWRQGLRGYTF. The CDR3 bases are TGTGCCAGCAGCGGTTGGAGACAGGGCCTACGAGGGTACACCTTC.

The chain couples TRBV15 to TRBJ2-5; TRBD2 matches at 11 bases. The ends lost 4 bases at V and 1 base at J; junction bases unmatched: 2. This CDR3 has 15 residues. Germline values: CDR1 LNHNV, CDR2 YYDKDF (reference sequence). The CDR3 nucleotides read TGTGCCACCAGCATAGCGGGGGGGCGCCAAGAGACCCAGTACTTC. Its protein product is CATSIAGGRQETQYF.